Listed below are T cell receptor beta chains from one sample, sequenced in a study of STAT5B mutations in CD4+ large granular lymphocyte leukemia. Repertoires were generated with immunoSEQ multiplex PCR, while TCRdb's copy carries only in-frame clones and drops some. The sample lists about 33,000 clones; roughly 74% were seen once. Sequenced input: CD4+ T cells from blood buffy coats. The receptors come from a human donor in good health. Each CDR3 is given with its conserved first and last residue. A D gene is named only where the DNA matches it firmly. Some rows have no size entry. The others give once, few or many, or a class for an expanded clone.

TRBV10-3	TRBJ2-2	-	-	TGTGCCATGAGGACTTTGAACACCGGGGAGCTGTTTTTT	CAMRTLNTGELFF
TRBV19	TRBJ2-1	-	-	TGTGCCAGTAGTGCTCGGGACCTAGCCCCATTCTTC	CASSARDLAPFF
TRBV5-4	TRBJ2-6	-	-	TGTGCCACCCCGGGACCCGTAGCGGGGGCCAACGTCCTGACTTTC	CATPGPVAGANVLTF
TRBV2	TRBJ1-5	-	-	TGTGCCAGCAGTGAACTGGGCGAAAATAGCAATCAGCCCCAGCATTTT	CASSELGENSNQPQHF
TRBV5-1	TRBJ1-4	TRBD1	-	TGCGCCAGCAGCTTAACAGGGGGAAGGGCTAATGAAAAACTGTTTTTT	CASSLTGGRANEKLFF
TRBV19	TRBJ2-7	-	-	TGTGCCAGTAGTGGGACAAACTCCTACGAGCAGTACTTC	CASSGTNSYEQYF
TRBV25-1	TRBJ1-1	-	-	TGTGCCAGCAGTAGAGAGGGGACGCAAGCTTTCTTT	CASSREGTQAFF
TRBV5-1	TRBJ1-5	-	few	TGCGCCAGCAGCTTGGGAGGGGGTGGTGATCAGCCCCAGCATTTT	CASSLGGGGDQPQHF
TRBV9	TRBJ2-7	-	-	TGTGCCAGCAGCGTAGGAAGTGGGGACATACAGGAGCAGTACTTC	CASSVGSGDIQEQYF
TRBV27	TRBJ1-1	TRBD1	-	TGTGCCAGCAGTCGGGACAGGGGGGACACTGAAGCTTTCTTT	CASSRDRGDTEAFF
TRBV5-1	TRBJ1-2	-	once	TGCGCCAGCAGCCCCCTTGGTGGCTATGGCTACACCTTC	CASSPLGGYGYTF
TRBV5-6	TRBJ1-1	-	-	TGTGCCAGCAGCGACGCCTTAGATACACTGAACACTGAAGCTTTCTTT	CASSDALDTLNTEAFF
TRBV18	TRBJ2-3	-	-	TGTGCCAGCTCATCAGGGTTACTAGACGAAACAGATACGCAGTATTTT	CASSSGLLDETDTQYF
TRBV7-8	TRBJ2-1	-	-	TGTGCCAGCACCCTTGGCGGGACAAAAAATGAGCAGTTCTTC	CASTLGGTKNEQFF
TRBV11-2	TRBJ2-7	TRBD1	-	TGTGCCAGCAGACGTACAGGGGACAGGGGCTACGAGCAGTACTTC	CASRRTGDRGYEQYF
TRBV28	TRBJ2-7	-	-	TGTGCCAGCAGTTCCTGGGTCCCCTCCTACGAGCAGTACTTC	CASSSWVPSYEQYF
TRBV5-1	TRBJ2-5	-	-	TGCGCCAGCAGCTTCGGGCCAGACGTCGGGACCCAGTACTTC	CASSFGPDVGTQYF
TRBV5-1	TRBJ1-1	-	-	TGCGCCAGCAGCTTAGGGCGGGGTATGAACACTGAAGCTTTCTTT	CASSLGRGMNTEAFF
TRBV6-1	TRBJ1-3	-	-	TGTGCCAGCAGTGAAGTGAACACCATATATTTT	CASSEVNTIYF
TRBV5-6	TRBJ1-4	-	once	TGTGCCAGCAGCGACTACGGGGGCGCGGCTAATGAAAAACTGTTTTTT	CASSDYGGAANEKLFF
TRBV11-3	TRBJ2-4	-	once	TGTGCCAGCAGCTCCACGCGTGTACAGTACTTC	CASSSTRVQYF
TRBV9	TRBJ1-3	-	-	TGTGCCAGCAGCCCCCTAGGGCGACAGCCTACCTCTGGAAACACCATATATTTT	CASSPLGRQPTSGNTIYF
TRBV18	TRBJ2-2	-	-	TGTGCCAGCTCACCCCAACAGGGAGGCACCGGGGAGCTGTTTTTT	CASSPQQGGTGELFF
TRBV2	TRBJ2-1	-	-	TGTGCCAGCGGGACTCCCAGGCGCTACAATGAGCAGTTCTTC	CASGTPRRYNEQFF
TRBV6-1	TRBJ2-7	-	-	TGTGCCAGCAATTTAGCAGATGGGGGATACGAGCAGTACTTC	CASNLADGGYEQYF
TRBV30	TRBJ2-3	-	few	TGTGCCTGGAGTCTTGTGACAGATACGCAGTATTTT	CAWSLVTDTQYF
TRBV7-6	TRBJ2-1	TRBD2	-	TGTGCCAGCAGCTTAGCGGGGGGGGCCTACAATGAGCAGTTCTTC	CASSLAGGAYNEQFF
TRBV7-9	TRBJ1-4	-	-	TGTGCCAGCAGCTTAAATGGGGGGCGCGAAGAAAAACTGTTTTTT	CASSLNGGREEKLFF
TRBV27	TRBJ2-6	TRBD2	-	TGTGCCAGCAGCCCTATGGCCAGCGGGGGGGAATATAGCTCTGGGGCCAACGTCCTGACTTTC	CASSPMASGGEYSSGANVLTF
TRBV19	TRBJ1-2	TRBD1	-	TGTGCCAGTAGTGTCAGGGGGGACTATGGCTACACCTTC	CASSVRGDYGYTF
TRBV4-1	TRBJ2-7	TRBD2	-	TGCGCCAGCAAAACCACTAGCGCGACCTACGAGCAGTACTTC	CASKTTSATYEQYF
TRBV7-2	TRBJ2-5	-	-	TGTGCCAGCAGCATCGCCCTGGGACCCTCAGAAGAGACCCAGTACTTC	CASSIALGPSEETQYF